This T cell receptor (beta chain) was retrieved from a study of blood T cell repertoires in COVID-19. Original data processing: Amplifying reference gene primers gave estimates of nucleated cell counts. Libraries were prepared by immunoSEQ multiplex PCR; TCRdb keeps only in-frame clonotypes and omits some of them. V and J calls and clone size are those listed in that table; D and trimming were worked out from the DNA. The sample lists around 200,000 clones, 88% seen once, with approximately 0.66% in the top ten. Input material: peripheral blood. The clonotype was recovered from a man aged 40-49 years with acute or convalescent COVID-19.

This chain's CDR3 is CASSQAFQGYGYTF. The CDR3 DNA reads as TGTGCCAGCAGCCAAGCTTTCCAGGGCTATGGCTACACCTTC. The chain recombines TRBV3-1 (or the pseudogene TRBV3-2) with TRBJ1-2, with D tentatively TRBD1 (5 bases). Germline values: CDR1 LGHDT, CDR2 YNNKEL (reference sequence). CDR3 size: 14 residues. Between the trimmed V and J ends, which lost 1 base and 4 bases, there was a span of 10 bases.